Following are 15 T cell receptor beta chains from one sample sequenced in a study of blood T cell repertoires in COVID-19. Profiling relied on immunoSEQ multiplex PCR, and the TCRdb table lists in-frame clones only, not all of them. The sample records around 220,000 clones, roughly 84% being singletons. What was sequenced was peripheral blood. These TCRs come from a woman aged 40 to 50 who had recovered from COVID-19.

As regards this clone: Other nucleotide sequences from this sample produce the same CDR3. As DNA, the CDR3 is TGTGCCAGCAGCTCCCGGACAGGGCCCTACGAGCAGTACTTC. Protein: CASSSRTGPYEQYF. V and J are TRBV7-2 and TRBJ2-7; TRBD1 matches at 8 bases. Germline CDR1 and CDR2: SGHTA and FQGNSA. The CDR3 extends over 14 amino acids. Unmatched junction bases numbered 4, after V lost 4 bases and J lost 2 bases.

This chain connects TRBV15 to TRBJ2-7; 7 bases are shared with TRBD2. Germline values: CDR1 LNHNV, CDR2 YYDKDF (reference sequence). The CDR3 is 15 residues long. The V and J ends lost 1 base and 4 bases, in that order; junction bases with no gene match: 7. In nucleotides, the CDR3 is TGTGCCACCAGCAGAGGACTCGGGACTACATACGAGCAGTACTTC. Translated: CATSRGLGTTYEQYF.

The sample holds a few counts of this clone. The chain recombines TRBV10-3 with TRBJ2-2, with TRBD2 identical over 13 bases. CDR1 is ENHRY, CDR2 SYGVKD, per germline. The CDR3 has 16 amino acids. V shed 6 bases and J 7 bases; nucleotides not matched to a gene: 8. The CDR3 loop is CAIRPTSGRTGGELFF. The DNA of the CDR3 is TGTGCCATCAGGCCGACTAGCGGGAGGACCGGCGGGGAGCTGTTTTTT.

The V call is TRBV9, the J call TRBJ2-7, with 10 nucleotides matching TRBD1. J lost 5 bases, V lost 3 bases, and 11 bases had no gene match. Germline V gene lookup returns CDR1 SGDLS and CDR2 YYNGEE. This CDR3 comprises 16 residues. The CDR3 bases are TGTGCCAGCAGCGCTGCCCTCGGGACAGGGGCTAACGAGCAGTACTTC. This sequence encodes CASSAALGTGANEQYF.

The chain recombines TRBV6-2 or TRBV6-3 with TRBJ1-2; D remains ambiguous. Between the trimmed V and J ends, which lost 2 bases and 6 bases, there was a span of 7 bases. The CDR3 totals 12 residues. CDR1 is MNHEY and CDR2 is SVGEGT in the germline V gene. The CDR3 bases are TGTGCCAGCAGTTACGGCACGCATGGCTACACCTTC. Protein: CASSYGTHGYTF.

V is TRBV24-1 and J is TRBJ1-2; the match to TRBD1 covers 9 bases. J was trimmed by 7 bases and V by 7 bases; bases with no gene match: 6. The germline V gene has CDR1 KGHDR and CDR2 SFDVKD. The CDR3 contains 13 residues. The DNA for the CDR3 is TGTGCCACCAGACGGACAGGGGAGGTTGGCTACACCTTC. Amino acids: CATRRTGEVGYTF.

As regards this clone: At one boundary the junction diverges from the germline segment, which might be a read error. V usage is TRBV6-5 and J usage is TRBJ1-6, with D hard to call. This CDR3 is built from 16 residues. Germline lookup yields CDR1 MNHEY and CDR2 SVGAGI. The CDR3 DNA follows: TGTACCAGCAGTTACTCACGGGGTTCCTATAATTCACCCCTCCACTTT. It codes for CTSSYSRGSYNSPLHF.

The rearrangement joins TRBV7-2 to TRBJ2-3; D may be TRBD2 (6 bases). Trimming left V 1 base short and J 4 bases short, with 9 bases between. The CDR3 length is 14 residues. In germline, CDR1 is SGHTA, CDR2 FQGNSA. CDR3 sequence: CASSLGRVADTQYF. CDR3 nucleotide sequence: TGTGCCAGCAGCTTAGGGAGGGTAGCAGATACGCAGTATTTT.

The rearrangement links TRBV6-5 to TRBJ2-7, with 9 positions matching TRBD1. J lost 3 bases, V lost 6 bases, and 9 bases had no gene match. The CDR3 has 15 amino acids. Germline V gene sequence: CDR1 MNHEY, CDR2 SVGAGI. The DNA for the CDR3 is TGTGCCAGCAGGGATCCCGGGACAGGGCACTACGAGCAGTACTTC. It is translated as CASRDPGTGHYEQYF.

This clone was recorded only once. This chain links TRBV3-1 (or the pseudogene TRBV3-2) with TRBJ1-2; a possible D gene is TRBD1 (6 bases). Trimming pared 4 bases from V and 7 bases from J, leaving 22 bases between. The CDR3 spans 16 residues. In germline, CDR1 is LGHDT, CDR2 YNNKEL (reference sequence). For the CDR3, the DNA is TGTGCCAGCAGCCCAGAGACAGGTTTAATCCTGAGTGGCTACACCTTC. This sequence encodes CASSPETGLILSGYTF.

The chain recombines TRBV30 with TRBJ2-5, with TRBD1 identical over 7 bases. The CDR3 loop spans 14 amino acids. CDR1 and CDR2 (germline): GTSNPN, SVGIG (reference sequence). In DNA, the CDR3 is TGTGGTTGGAGTCGAAACAGGGGCCAAGAGACCCAGTACTTC. Its protein is CGWSRNRGQETQYF. Full variable domain (missing parts from reference TRBV30 and TRBJ2-5): SQTIHQWPATLVQPVGSPLSLECTVEGTSNPNLYWYRQAAGRGLQLLFYSVGIGQISSEVPQNLSASRPQDRQFILSSKKLLLSDSGFYLCGWSRNRGQETQYFGPGTRLLVL.

This chain links TRBV30 with TRBJ2-2, with D perhaps matching TRBD2 (6 bases). Germline loops: CDR1 GTSNPN, CDR2 SVGIG (reference sequence). The CDR3 consists of 14 residues. Trimming shortened V by 4 bases and J by 6 bases, and 15 bases separated the two germline ends. CDR3 protein: CAWISPGEPGELFF. CDR3 DNA sequence: TGTGCCTGGATTTCCCCGGGAGAACCCGGGGAGCTGTTTTTT.

V is TRBV28 and J is TRBJ2-7, with D perhaps TRBD2 (6 bases). The CDR3 is 14 residues long. The ends were cut back, 6 bases at V and 3 bases at J, with 15 bases in the middle. Per the germline V gene, CDR1 is MDHEN and CDR2 is SYDVKM. CDR3 nucleotide sequence: TGTGCCAGCAGCATCGGGGGTAGGTTCTACGAGCAGTACTTC. Translated: CASSIGGRFYEQYF.

This chain connects TRBV27 to TRBJ2-7, with 7 bases that match TRBD1. The CDR3 totals 15 residues. The V segment lost 3 bases and the J segment 3 bases; nucleotides outside the gene matches: 8. Per the germline V gene, CDR1 is MNHEY and CDR2 is SMNVEV (reference sequence). Here the CDR3 DNA reads TGTGCCAGCAGTTTCTCCGGGACAGTCGTCTACGAGCAGTACTTC. This sequence encodes CASSFSGTVVYEQYF.

V usage is TRBV7-6 and J usage is TRBJ2-7; tentatively, D is TRBD1 (7 bases). Germline CDR1 reads SGHVS; CDR2 reads FNYEAQ. Deletions cut 4 bases from V and 6 bases from J, with 16 bases between. The CDR3 spans 14 residues. The CDR3 region has the DNA TGTGCCAGCAGCTCGTCAGGGGGGTTCCGCGAGCAGTACTTC. Residues: CASSSSGGFREQYF.